This T cell receptor beta chain was retrieved from a study of T-cell reconstitution after alpha-beta-depleted transplantation in children. Library preparation (for TCRbeta) was performed with unique molecular identifiers. TCRdb re-derived calls from the PCR reads in MiXCR, one entry per CDR3 protein. The sample shows hundreds of thousands of distinct CDR3 sequences, around 16% of them seen only once. The CDR3 totals 11 residues. The germline V gene has CDR1 DFQATT and CDR2 SNEGSKA (reference sequence). V was pared by 3 bases and J by 9 bases, with 9 bases between. This clonotype appeared many times. The sample in question was PBMCs from the stem cell graft donor, obtained from the stem cell graft. The clonotype originates from a human donor who donated a stem cell graft to a child with acute myeloid leukemia. The J gene is TRBJ2-1, the V gene TRBV20-1; D possibly matches TRBD1 or TRBD2 (5 bases each). In DNA form, the CDR3 reads TGCAGTGCTAGTCAGGGAGCTGAGCAGTTCTTC. This sequence encodes CSASQGAEQFF.